This entry features one T cell receptor beta chain sequence. What it binds is unknown. Genomic DNA came from blood conventional CD4+ T cells gated CD25-low CD127-high. Sequenced by immunoSEQ multiplex PCR; TCRdb stores in-frame clones only, minus some. Of about 30,000 clones detected, about 75% appear once; the ten largest clones hold 3.4%. Germline V gene lookup returns CDR1 KGHSH and CDR2 LQKENI. The CDR3 is made up of 15 amino acids. The V gene lost 2 bases and the J gene lost 0 bases, with 8 bases spanning the gap. The data were obtained in a study of regulatory and conventional T cells in RAG deficiency. Study observations and caveats: Compared with controls, unique Treg TCR beta sequences dropped roughly 100-fold in Omenn syndrome and CID/AS. Patient subsets had shorter CDR3s; Omenn Treg-Tconv overlap exceeded 85%.

A further study also used this sample, focusing on regulatory T cells. That work states: Amplification used 52 TRBV primers and 13 TRBJ primers. Skewed V and J usage and few unique V-J pairs marked patient repertoires, most in Tregs.

The clonotype was recovered from a human donor in good health. The chain combines TRBV18 with TRBJ1-5; D possibly corresponds to TRBD1 (5 bases). The sequenced sample consisted of CD4+ effector T cells sorted from blood. In DNA form, the CDR3 reads TGTGCCAGCTCACCAACGGGACTTAGCAATCAGCCCCAGCATTTT. Amino acids: CASSPTGLSNQPQHF.